These T cell receptor beta chains were read from a single sample in a study of immune evolution from preneoplasia to lung adenocarcinoma. Sequenced by immunoSEQ multiplex PCR; TCRdb stores in-frame clones only, minus some. The sample holds fewer than 6,000 clones, over 75% seen once. The material sequenced was FFPE normal lung tissue adjacent to the tumor. These receptors all come from a person over 45 with lung adenocarcinoma. CDR3s leave out the opening cysteine and the closing phenylalanine or tryptophan.

v_call	j_call	cdr3_aa
TRBV7-9	TRBJ1-1	ASSLTGVGGEAF
TRBV7-3	TRBJ2-7	ARVLKRELYEQY
TRBV9	TRBJ2-5	ASSVEGYETQY
TRBV28	TRBJ1-2	ASSFGGALYGYT
TRBV6-5	TRBJ2-2	ASSREFRSTGELF
TRBV6-5	TRBJ2-1	ASSPVDSGGNEQF
TRBV9	TRBJ2-1	ASSPQAERANEQF
TRBV9	TRBJ2-2	ASSQAGVGTGELF
TRBV28	TRBJ2-1	ASSISGTSGTEQF
TRBV5-5	TRBJ2-5	ASSRISGSGETQY
TRBV19	TRBJ2-5	ASNHQADSGTQY
TRBV11-3	TRBJ2-1	ASTFRGGPYNEQF
TRBV6-7	TRBJ2-3	ASSYEAESTDTQY
TRBV7-7	TRBJ2-5	ASSLLGLQKETQY
TRBV5-6	TRBJ1-1	ASSPFSLWQGRTEAF
TRBV7-9	TRBJ1-3	ASSAGSGNTIY
TRBV11-3	TRBJ2-7	ASSLSGGTYEQY
TRBV4-2	TRBJ1-2	ASSQDGTVYGYT
TRBV12-5	TRBJ1-2	ASEAREDYGYT
TRBV9	TRBJ2-1	ASSATGSSYNEQF
TRBV11-2	TRBJ2-5	ASSLQETQY
TRBV9	TRBJ2-1	ASSVVSRSHEQF
TRBV5-1	TRBJ2-6	ASRGLAGGGGANVLT
TRBV5-1	TRBJ2-1	ASSLGGGYNEQF
TRBV7-2	TRBJ2-7	ASSRIGPTYEQY
TRBV10-2	TRBJ1-5	ASAGPQGTNQPQH
TRBV4-1	TRBJ1-2	ASSQEALPIYGYT
TRBV29-1	TRBJ2-5	SVLGVQETQY
TRBV27	TRBJ2-3	ASSLAGVRSDTQY
TRBV7-9	TRBJ2-7	ASSLAGGLGEQY
TRBV11-3	TRBJ2-5	ASSARETETQY
TRBV5-4	TRBJ1-2	ASSLGASYGYT